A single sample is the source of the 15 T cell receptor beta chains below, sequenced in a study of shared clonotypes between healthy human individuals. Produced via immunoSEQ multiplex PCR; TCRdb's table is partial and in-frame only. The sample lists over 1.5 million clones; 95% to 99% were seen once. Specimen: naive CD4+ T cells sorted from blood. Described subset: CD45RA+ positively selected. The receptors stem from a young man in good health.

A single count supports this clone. The DNA for the CDR3 is TGTGCCAGCAGGCAAGGGACAGGGGAATCCTATGGCTACACCTTC. Protein sequence: CASRQGTGESYGYTF. This chain links TRBV5-4 with TRBJ1-2, with 10 positions matching TRBD1. CDR3 size: 15 residues. The V gene's germline CDR1 is SGHNT and CDR2 YYREEE (reference sequence). J lost 4 bases, V lost 5 bases, and 8 bases had no gene match.

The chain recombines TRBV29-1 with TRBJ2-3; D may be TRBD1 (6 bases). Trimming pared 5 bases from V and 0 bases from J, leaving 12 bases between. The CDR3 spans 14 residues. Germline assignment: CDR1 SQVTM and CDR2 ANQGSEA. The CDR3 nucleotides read TGCAGCGTTAGGGGGACGGTTAGCACAGATACGCAGTATTTT. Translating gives CSVRGTVSTDTQYF.

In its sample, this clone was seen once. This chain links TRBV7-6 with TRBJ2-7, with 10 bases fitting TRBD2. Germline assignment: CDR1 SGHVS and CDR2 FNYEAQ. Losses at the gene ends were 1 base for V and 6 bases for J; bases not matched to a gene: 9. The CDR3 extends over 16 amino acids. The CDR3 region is CASSLGLLAGASEQYF. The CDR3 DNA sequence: TGTGCCAGCAGCTTAGGGCTCCTAGCGGGAGCGTCCGAGCAGTACTTC.

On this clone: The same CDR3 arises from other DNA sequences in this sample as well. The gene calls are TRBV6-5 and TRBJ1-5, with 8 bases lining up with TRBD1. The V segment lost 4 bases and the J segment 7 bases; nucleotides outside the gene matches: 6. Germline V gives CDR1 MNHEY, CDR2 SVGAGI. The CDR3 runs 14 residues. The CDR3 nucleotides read TGTGCCAGCAGTTCCGGACAGGGCGGGCAGCCCCAGCATTTT. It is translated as CASSSGQGGQPQHF.

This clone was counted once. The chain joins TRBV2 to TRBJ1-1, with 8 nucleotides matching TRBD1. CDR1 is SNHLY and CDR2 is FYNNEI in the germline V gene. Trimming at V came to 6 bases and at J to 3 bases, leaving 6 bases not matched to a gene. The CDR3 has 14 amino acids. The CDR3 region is CASSPRTGYTEAFF. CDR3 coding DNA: TGTGCCAGCAGCCCACGGACAGGGTACACTGAAGCTTTCTTT.

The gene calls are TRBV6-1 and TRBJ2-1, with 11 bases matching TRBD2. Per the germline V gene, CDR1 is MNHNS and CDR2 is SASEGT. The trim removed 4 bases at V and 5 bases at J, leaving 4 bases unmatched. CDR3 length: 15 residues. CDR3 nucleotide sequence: TGTGCCAGCAGTGCACTAGCGGGAGCCCACAATGAGCAGTTCTTC. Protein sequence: CASSALAGAHNEQFF.

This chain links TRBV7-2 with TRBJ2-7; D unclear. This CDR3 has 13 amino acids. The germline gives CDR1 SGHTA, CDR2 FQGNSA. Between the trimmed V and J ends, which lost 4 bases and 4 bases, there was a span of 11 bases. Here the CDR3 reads CASSSPGLYEQYF. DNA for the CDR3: TGTGCCAGCAGCTCCCCGGGTCTTTACGAGCAGTACTTC.

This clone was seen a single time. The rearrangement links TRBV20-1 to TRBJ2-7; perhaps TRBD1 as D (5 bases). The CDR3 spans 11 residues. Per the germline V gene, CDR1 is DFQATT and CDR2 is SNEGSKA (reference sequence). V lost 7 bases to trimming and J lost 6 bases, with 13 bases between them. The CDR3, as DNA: TGCAGTGGTAAGGGGTGGAGCGAGCAGTACTTC. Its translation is CSGKGWSEQYF.

For the CDR3, the DNA is TGTGCCAGCAGTTACTCCTGGACTAGCGGGAGAAACGAGCAGTACTTC. This translates into CASSYSWTSGRNEQYF. The gene calls are TRBV6-5 and TRBJ2-7, with TRBD2 identical over 13 bases. Per the germline V gene, CDR1 is MNHEY and CDR2 is SVGAGI. The CDR3 consists of 16 residues. Germline trimming cut 0 bases from V and 5 bases from J; bases unmatched to any gene: 4.

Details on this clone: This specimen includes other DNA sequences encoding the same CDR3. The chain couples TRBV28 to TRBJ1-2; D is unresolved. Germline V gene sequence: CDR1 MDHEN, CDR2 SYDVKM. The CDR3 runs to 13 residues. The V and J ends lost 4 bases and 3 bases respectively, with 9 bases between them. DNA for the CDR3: TGTGCCAGCAGTTCTGGGCAGGACTATGGCTACACCTTC. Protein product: CASSSGQDYGYTF.

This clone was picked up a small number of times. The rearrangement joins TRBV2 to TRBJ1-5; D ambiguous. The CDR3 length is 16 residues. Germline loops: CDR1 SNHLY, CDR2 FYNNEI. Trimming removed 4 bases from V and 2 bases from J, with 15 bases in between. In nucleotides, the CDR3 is TGTGCCAGCAGTGTCGGGAGGCCTGGGGGCAATCAGCCCCAGCATTTT. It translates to CASSVGRPGGNQPQHF.

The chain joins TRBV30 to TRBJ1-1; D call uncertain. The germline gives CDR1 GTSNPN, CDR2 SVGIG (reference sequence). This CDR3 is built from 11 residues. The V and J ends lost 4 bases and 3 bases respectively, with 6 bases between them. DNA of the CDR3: TGTGCCTGGAAGCGGGACACTGAAGCTTTCTTT. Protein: CAWKRDTEAFF.

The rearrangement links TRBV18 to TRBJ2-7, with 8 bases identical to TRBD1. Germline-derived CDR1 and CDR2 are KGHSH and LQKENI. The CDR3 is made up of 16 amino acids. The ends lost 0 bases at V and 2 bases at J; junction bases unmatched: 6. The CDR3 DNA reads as TGTGCCAGCTCACCACCGCGACCGACAGGGGCCTACGAGCAGTACTTC. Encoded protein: CASSPPRPTGAYEQYF. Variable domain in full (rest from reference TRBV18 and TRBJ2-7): NAGVMQNPRHLVRRRGQEARLRCSPMKGHSHVYWYRQLPEEGLKFMVYLQKENIIDESGMPKERFSAEFPKEGPSILRIQQVVRGDSAAYFCASSPPRPTGAYEQYFGPGTRLTVT.

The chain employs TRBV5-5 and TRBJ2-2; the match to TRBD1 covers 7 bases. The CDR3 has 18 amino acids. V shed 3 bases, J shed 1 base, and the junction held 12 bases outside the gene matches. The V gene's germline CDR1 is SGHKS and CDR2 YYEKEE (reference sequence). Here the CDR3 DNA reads TGTGCCAGCAGCTCACAGTCAGGACAGGTTGGGAACACCGGGGAGCTGTTTTTT. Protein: CASSSQSGQVGNTGELFF.

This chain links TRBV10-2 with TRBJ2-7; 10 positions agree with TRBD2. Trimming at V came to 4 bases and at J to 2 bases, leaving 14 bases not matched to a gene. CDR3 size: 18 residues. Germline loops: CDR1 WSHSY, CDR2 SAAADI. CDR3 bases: TGCGCCAGCAGTGTCCCCTTAGGGCTAGCGGGAGAACCCTACGAGCAGTACTTC. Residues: CASSVPLGLAGEPYEQYF.